This TCR beta chain was sequenced for a study of blood T cell repertoires in COVID-19. In the study overall: From the United States, Italy and Spain came samples of acute and convalescent COVID-19. Sample material is recorded as cDNA or gDNA derived from T cells, B-cell-depleted T cells, or PBMCs.

This CDR3 contains 14 residues. Germline assignment: CDR1 LNHDA and CDR2 SQIVND (reference sequence). V lost 5 bases and J lost 6; bases outside the gene matches: 4. Original analysis: Estimates of nucleated cell counts were drawn from the amplification of reference gene primers. TCRdb's table, derived via immunoSEQ multiplex PCR, lists solely in-frame clones and lacks some. That table supplies the V and J calls and clone size; D and trimming were determined from the DNA. The data hold about 180,000 clones, with approximately 86% observed a single time. The chain recombines TRBV19 with TRBJ2-1, with 10 bases fitting TRBD2. The source of this sequence is a woman in her twenties or thirties with active or convalescent COVID-19. Sequenced: peripheral blood. CDR3 in DNA: TGTGCCAGTAGTGCTAGCGGGAGTTTCAATGAGCAGTTCTTC. Translation gives CASSASGSFNEQFF.